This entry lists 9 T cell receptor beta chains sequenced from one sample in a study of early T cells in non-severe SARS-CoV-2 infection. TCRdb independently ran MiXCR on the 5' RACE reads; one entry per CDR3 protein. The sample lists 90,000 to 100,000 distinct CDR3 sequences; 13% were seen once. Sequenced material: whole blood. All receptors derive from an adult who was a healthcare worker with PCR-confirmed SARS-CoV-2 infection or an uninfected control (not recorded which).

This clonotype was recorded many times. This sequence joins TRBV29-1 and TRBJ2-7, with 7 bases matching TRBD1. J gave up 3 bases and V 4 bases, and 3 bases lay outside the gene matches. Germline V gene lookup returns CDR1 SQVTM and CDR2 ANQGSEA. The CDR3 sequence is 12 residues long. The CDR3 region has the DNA TGCAGCGTTGTCCGACAGGGCTACGAGCAGTACTTC. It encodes CSVVRQGYEQYF.

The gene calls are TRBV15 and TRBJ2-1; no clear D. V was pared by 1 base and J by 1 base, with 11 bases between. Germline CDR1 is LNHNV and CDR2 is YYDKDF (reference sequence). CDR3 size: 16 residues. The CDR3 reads CATSRALAISYNEQFF. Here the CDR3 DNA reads TGTGCCACCAGCAGAGCCCTCGCAATATCCTACAATGAGCAGTTCTTC.

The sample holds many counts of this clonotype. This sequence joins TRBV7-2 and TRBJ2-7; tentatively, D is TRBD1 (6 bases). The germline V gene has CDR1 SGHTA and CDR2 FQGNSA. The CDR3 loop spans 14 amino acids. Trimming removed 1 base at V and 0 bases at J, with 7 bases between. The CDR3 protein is CASSLGGPSYEQYF. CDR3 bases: TGTGCCAGCAGCTTAGGGGGGCCCTCCTACGAGCAGTACTTC.

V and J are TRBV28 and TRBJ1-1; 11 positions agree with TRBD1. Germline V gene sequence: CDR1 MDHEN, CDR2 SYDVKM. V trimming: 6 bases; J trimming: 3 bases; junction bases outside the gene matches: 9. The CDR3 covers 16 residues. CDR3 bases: TGTGCCAGCAGCGGACAGGGGGCGCCCCGGGACACTGAAGCTTTCTTT. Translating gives CASSGQGAPRDTEAFF.

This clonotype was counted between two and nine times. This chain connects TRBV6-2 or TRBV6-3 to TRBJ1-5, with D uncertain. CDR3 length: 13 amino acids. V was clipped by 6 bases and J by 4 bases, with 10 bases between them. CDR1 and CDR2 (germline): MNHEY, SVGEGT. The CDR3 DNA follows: TGTGCCAGCAGCCGAGAGCCAAATCAGCCCCAGCATTTT. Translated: CASSREPNQPQHF.

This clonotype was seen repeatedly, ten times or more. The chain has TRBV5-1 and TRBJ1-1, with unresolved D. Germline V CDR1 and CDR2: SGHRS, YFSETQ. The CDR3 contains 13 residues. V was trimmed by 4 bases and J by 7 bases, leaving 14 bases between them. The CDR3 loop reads CASSPPRGVEAFF. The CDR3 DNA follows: TGCGCCAGCAGCCCCCCCCGGGGTGTTGAAGCTTTCTTT. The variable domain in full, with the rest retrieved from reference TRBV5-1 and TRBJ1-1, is KAGVTQTPRYLIKTRGQQVTLSCSPISGHRSVSWYQQTPGQGLQFLFEYFSETQRNKGNFPGRFSGRQFSNSRSEMNVSTLELGDSALYLCASSPPRGVEAFFGQGTRLTVV.

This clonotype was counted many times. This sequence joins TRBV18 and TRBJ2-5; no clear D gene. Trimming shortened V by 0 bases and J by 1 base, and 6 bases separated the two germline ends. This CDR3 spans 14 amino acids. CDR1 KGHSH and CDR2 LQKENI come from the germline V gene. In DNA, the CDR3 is TGTGCCAGCTCACCACCCCAAATCCAAGAGACCCAGTACTTC. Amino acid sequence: CASSPPQIQETQYF.

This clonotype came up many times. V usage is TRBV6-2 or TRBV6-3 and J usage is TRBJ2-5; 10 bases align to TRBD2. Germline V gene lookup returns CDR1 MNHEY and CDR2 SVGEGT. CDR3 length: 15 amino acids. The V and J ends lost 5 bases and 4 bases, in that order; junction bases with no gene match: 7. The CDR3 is CASSAPGLATETQYF. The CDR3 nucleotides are TGTGCCAGCAGTGCGCCGGGACTAGCGACAGAGACCCAGTACTTC.

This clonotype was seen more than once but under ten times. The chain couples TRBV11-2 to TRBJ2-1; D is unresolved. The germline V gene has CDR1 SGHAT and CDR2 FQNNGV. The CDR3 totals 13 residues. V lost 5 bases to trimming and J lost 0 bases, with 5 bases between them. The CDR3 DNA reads TGTGCCAGCAGCCCAAGCTCCTACAATGAGCAGTTCTTC. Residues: CASSPSSYNEQFF.